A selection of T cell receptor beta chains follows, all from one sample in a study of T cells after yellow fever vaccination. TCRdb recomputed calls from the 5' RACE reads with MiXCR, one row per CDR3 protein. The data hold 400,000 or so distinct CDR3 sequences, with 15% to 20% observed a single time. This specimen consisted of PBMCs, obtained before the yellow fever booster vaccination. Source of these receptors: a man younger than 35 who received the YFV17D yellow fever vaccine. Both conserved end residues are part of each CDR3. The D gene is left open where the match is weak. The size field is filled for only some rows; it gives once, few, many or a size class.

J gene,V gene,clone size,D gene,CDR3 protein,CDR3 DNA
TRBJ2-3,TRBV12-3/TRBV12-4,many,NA,CASSTGQDTQYF,TGTGCCAGCAGCACAGGGCAAGATACGCAGTATTTT
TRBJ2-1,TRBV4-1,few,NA,CASSQDSVSSYNEQFF,TGCGCCAGCAGCCAAGATTCCGTAAGCTCCTACAATGAGCAGTTCTTC
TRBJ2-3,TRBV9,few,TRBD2,CASSVAGSGASTDTQYF,TGTGCCAGCAGCGTGGCAGGTAGCGGGGCGAGCACAGATACGCAGTATTTT
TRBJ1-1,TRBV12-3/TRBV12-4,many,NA,CASRRNRQANTEAFF,TGTGCCAGCAGGCGTAACAGACAGGCGAACACTGAAGCTTTCTTT
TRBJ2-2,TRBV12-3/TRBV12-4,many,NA,CASTNRGIGELFF,TGTGCCAGCACCAACCGGGGGATCGGGGAGCTGTTTTTT
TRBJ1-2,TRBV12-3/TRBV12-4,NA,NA,CASSPVHYGYTF,TGTGCCAGCAGTCCCGTTCACTATGGCTACACCTTC
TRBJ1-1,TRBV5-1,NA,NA,CASSLDSWNTEAFF,TGCGCCAGCAGCCTGGACAGTTGGAACACTGAAGCTTTCTTT
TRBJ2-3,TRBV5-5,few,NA,CASSRLADTDTQYF,TGTGCCAGCAGCCGCCTCGCGGACACAGATACGCAGTATTTT
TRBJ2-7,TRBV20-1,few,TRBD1,CSARDDLTGTGIFYEQYF,TGCAGTGCTAGAGATGACCTGACCGGGACAGGGATCTTCTACGAGCAGTACTTC
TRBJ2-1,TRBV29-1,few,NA,CSVVGGVDYNEQFF,TGCAGCGTTGTTGGAGGGGTGGACTACAATGAGCAGTTCTTC
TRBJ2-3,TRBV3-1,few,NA,CASRRRGTVTDTQYF,TGTGCCAGCAGACGCCGCGGGACAGTCACAGATACGCAGTATTTT
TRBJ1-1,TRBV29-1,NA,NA,CSVATGTAEAFF,TGCAGCGTTGCTACAGGGACGGCTGAAGCTTTCTTT
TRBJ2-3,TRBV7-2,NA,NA,CASSLARLSSDTQYF,TGTGCCAGCAGCTTAGCGCGGCTATCCTCAGATACGCAGTATTTT
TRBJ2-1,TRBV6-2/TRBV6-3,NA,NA,CASSYSRQEQFF,TGTGCCAGCAGTTACAGTCGGCAGGAGCAGTTCTTC
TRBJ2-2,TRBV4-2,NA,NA,CASSQTTTGELFF,TGTGCCAGCAGCCAAACCACTACCGGGGAGCTGTTTTTT
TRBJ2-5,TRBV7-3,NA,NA,CASSFGAAQETQYF,TGTGCCAGCAGCTTTGGAGCCGCGCAAGAGACCCAGTACTTC
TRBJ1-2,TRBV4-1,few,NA,CASSQGPEGNYGYTF,TGCGCCAGCAGCCAGGGGCCGGAGGGTAACTATGGCTACACCTTC